Listed here are 25 T cell receptor beta chains from one sample, sequenced in a study of T cell responses to AZD1222 COVID-19 vaccine. Data came from immunoSEQ multiplex PCR; TCRdb stores just in-frame clones and leaves some out. The data show around 110,000 clones, 85% to 95% seen once. The sample here was peripheral blood, taken on day 0 of AZD1222 vaccination. The receptors stem from an adult in good health.

This rearrangement joins TRBV12-3 or TRBV12-4 to TRBJ1-1; no definite D call. Trimming took 5 bases from V and 5 from J, leaving 9 bases between them. This CDR3 contains 12 residues. CDR3 loop: CASSPVETEAFF. The CDR3 bases are TGTGCCAGCAGTCCGGTGGAAACTGAAGCTTTCTTT.

V is TRBV28 and J is TRBJ2-7; D might be TRBD1 (6 bases). The CDR3 loop spans 12 amino acids. V was pared by 1 base and J by 6 bases, with 7 bases between. Germline values: CDR1 MDHEN, CDR2 SYDVKM. As DNA, the CDR3 is TGTGCCAGCAGTTTATCAGGGGCCGAGCAGTACGTC. Protein sequence: CASSLSGAEQYV.

The CDR3: CASSTRTGGALRANEKLFF. The CDR3 region has the DNA TGTGCCAGCAGCACCCGGACAGGGGGCGCATTGAGGGCTAATGAAAAACTGTTTTTT. The chain links TRBV11-2 to TRBJ1-4; TRBD1 matches 11 bases. The CDR3 sequence is 19 residues long. Looked up from germline, CDR1 is SGHAT and CDR2 is FQNNGV. V shed 5 bases, J shed 3 bases, and the junction held 14 bases outside the gene matches.

V is TRBV6-5 and J is TRBJ2-2; unclear D gene. The CDR3 loop spans 14 amino acids. V was trimmed by 0 bases and J by 7 bases, leaving 9 bases between them. Germline CDR1 and CDR2: MNHEY and SVGAGI. The CDR3 sequence is CASSYSSQIGELFF. CDR3 in DNA: TGTGCCAGCAGTTACTCGTCGCAGATCGGGGAGCTGTTTTTT.

The chain combines TRBV7-9 with TRBJ2-7, with TRBD1 identical over 10 bases. Per germline, CDR1 SEHNR and CDR2 FQNEAQ (reference sequence). Trimming removed 1 base from V and 3 bases from J; junction bases left unmatched: 6. This CDR3 has 16 residues. The CDR3 DNA reads TGTGCCAGCAGCTTAGGCTACCGGGACAGGGGCTACGAGCAGTACTTC. Its translation is CASSLGYRDRGYEQYF.

The chain joins TRBV12-5 to TRBJ2-7; 7 bases agree with TRBD1. V gave up 6 bases and J gave up 3 bases; unmatched junction bases: 8. Germline CDR1 and CDR2: LGHNT and FRNRAP. The CDR3 extends over 14 amino acids. The CDR3 nucleotides read TGTGCTAGTGGCCAAACAGGGGCCTACTACGAGCAGTACTTC. As protein: CASGQTGAYYEQYF.

This rearrangement joins TRBV6-6 to TRBJ1-5; D gene unclear. V shed 2 bases and J shed 8 bases, with 10 bases lying between them. This CDR3 has 13 amino acids. Germline V gene data show CDR1 as MNHNY and CDR2 as SVGAGI (reference sequence). CDR3: CASSYGEREPQHF. The CDR3 nucleotides are TGTGCCAGCAGTTACGGGGAGCGGGAGCCCCAGCATTTT.

The rearrangement links TRBV11-1 to TRBJ1-1; a weak D match, TRBD1 (5 bases). Between the trimmed V and J ends, which lost 5 bases and 6 bases, there was a span of 16 bases. Germline CDR1 is SGHAT and CDR2 is FQDESV (reference sequence). This CDR3 is 14 amino acids long. Written as DNA, the CDR3 is TGTGCCAGCAGCCCATCCGACATAGGGGCTGAAGCTTTCTTT. It is translated as CASSPSDIGAEAFF.

V usage is TRBV19 and J usage is TRBJ2-4; D is ambiguous. V lost 3 bases to trimming and J lost 0 bases, with 12 bases between them. The CDR3 contains 16 residues. Per the germline V gene, CDR1 is LNHDA and CDR2 is SQIVND (reference sequence). CDR3 nucleotide sequence: TGTGCCAGTAGTATCATGGACCGACGAGCCAAAAACATTCAGTACTTC. Its translation: CASSIMDRRAKNIQYF.

The chain combines TRBV2 with TRBJ2-5, with TRBD2 identical over 9 bases. Germline V gene data show CDR1 as SNHLY and CDR2 as FYNNEI. V shed 3 bases, J shed 7 bases, and the junction held 9 bases outside the gene matches. The length of the CDR3 is 15 residues. The chain's CDR3 is CASSERAGGIGTQYF. CDR3 nucleotides: TGTGCCAGCAGTGAGCGAGCGGGGGGAATAGGGACCCAGTACTTC.

This clone was observed a single time. The genes are TRBV18 and TRBJ1-1, with 8 positions matching TRBD1. CDR1 and CDR2 from the germline V gene are KGHSH and LQKENI. The CDR3 contains 15 residues. The J segment lost 2 bases and the V segment lost 2 bases, leaving 4 bases of the junction unmatched. The CDR3 sequence: CASSPSQGANTEAFF. DNA of the CDR3: TGTGCCAGCTCACCAAGTCAGGGGGCAAACACTGAAGCTTTCTTT.

A single count supports this clone. The chain combines TRBV5-1 with TRBJ2-7; D unresolved. Germline V CDR1 and CDR2: SGHRS, YFSETQ. The CDR3 consists of 11 residues. The V end was cut by 5 bases, the J end by 3 bases, with 6 bases between. DNA of the CDR3: TGCGCCAGCAGTCGTCTCTACGAGCAGTACTTC. Translating gives CASSRLYEQYF.

This chain joins TRBV7-2 and TRBJ1-1, with D hard to call. Germline V gene data show CDR1 as SGHTA and CDR2 as FQGNSA. The germline V and J ends were trimmed by 5 bases and 3 bases, with 10 bases remaining between them. CDR3 length equals 13 residues. CDR3: CASSPNPYTEAFF. As DNA, the CDR3 is TGTGCCAGCAGCCCGAACCCCTACACTGAAGCTTTCTTT.

The chain combines TRBV7-2 with TRBJ2-5; the D gene is possibly TRBD2 (6 bases). The ends were cut back, 3 bases at V and 3 bases at J, with 14 bases in the middle. This CDR3 has 15 residues. Germline CDR1 is SGHTA and CDR2 is FQGNSA. The CDR3 nucleotides read TGTGCCAGCAGCTTCGCCGGGACTGAAAAAGAGACCCAGTACTTC. Protein: CASSFAGTEKETQYF.

V and J are TRBV19 and TRBJ2-1, with D possibly TRBD1 on 8 matching bases. The CDR3 has 15 residues. The V and J ends lost 4 bases and 8 bases respectively, with 18 bases between them. The germline gives CDR1 LNHDA, CDR2 SQIVND (reference sequence). In DNA form, the CDR3 reads TGTGCCAGTAGTAGAGGACTAGACAGGGGCGATGAGCAGTTCTTC. It is translated as CASSRGLDRGDEQFF.

This clone has just a few counts. The same CDR3 arises from other DNA sequences in this sample as well. The chain has TRBV6-5 and TRBJ1-1, with a weak D call TRBD1 (6 bases). The CDR3 loop spans 14 amino acids. V was pared by 8 bases and J by 1 base, with 14 bases between. Germline V CDR1 and CDR2: MNHEY, SVGAGI. The CDR3, as DNA: TGTGCCAGCTCCAGGGGCCAGGGGAACACTGAAGCTTTCTTT. The encoded protein is CASSRGQGNTEAFF.

The chain is built from TRBV5-1 and TRBJ2-2; 10 bases are a match to TRBD1. This CDR3 is built from 14 residues. Germline lookup yields CDR1 SGHRS and CDR2 YFSETQ. V was clipped by 7 bases and J by 6 bases; unmatched bases: 6. CDR3 residues: CASHRDRGSGELFF. The CDR3 DNA follows: TGCGCCAGCCACCGGGACAGGGGATCCGGGGAGCTGTTTTTT. The full variable domain, with the rest looked up from reference TRBV5-1 and TRBJ2-2, is KAGVTQTPRYLIKTRGQQVTLSCSPISGHRSVSWYQQTPGQGLQFLFEYFSETQRNKGNFPGRFSGRQFSNSRSEMNVSTLELGDSALYLCASHRDRGSGELFFGEGSRLTVL.

This chain links TRBV9 with TRBJ2-6; 8 bases fit TRBD2. CDR3 length: 16 amino acids. Per the germline V gene, CDR1 is SGDLS and CDR2 is YYNGEE. The trim removed 1 base at V and 4 bases at J, leaving 4 bases unmatched. CDR3 loop: CASSVFGRAGANVLTF. DNA of the CDR3: TGTGCCAGCAGCGTATTCGGGAGGGCCGGGGCCAACGTCCTGACTTTC.

The J gene is TRBJ1-2, the V gene TRBV4-3, with D perhaps TRBD1 (6 bases). The V end was cut by 0 bases, the J end by 4 bases, with 9 bases between. This CDR3 has 14 amino acids. Looked up from germline, CDR1 is LGHNA and CDR2 is YSLEER. The CDR3 is CASSQDLGGYGYTF. In DNA, the CDR3 is TGCGCCAGCAGCCAAGATCTAGGGGGCTATGGCTACACCTTC.

This chain uses TRBV4-1 with TRBJ1-2; a possible D gene is TRBD1 (5 bases). Germline V gene sequence: CDR1 MGHRA, CDR2 YSYEKL. The CDR3 is 13 amino acids. V lost 3 bases and J 2 bases, leaving 7 bases between the germline ends. The CDR3 spells CASSQQGNYGYTF. Here the CDR3 DNA reads TGCGCCAGCAGCCAGCAGGGCAACTATGGCTACACCTTC.

This clone was observed a single time. V gene TRBV5-4 combines with J gene TRBJ2-7, with 8 positions matching TRBD1. V was clipped by 3 bases and J by 3 bases; unmatched bases: 8. The germline V gene encodes CDR1 SGHNT and CDR2 YYREEE (reference sequence). This CDR3 contains 15 residues. CDR3: CASSSRDRPGYEQYF. In DNA, the CDR3 is TGTGCCAGCAGCTCCCGGGACAGGCCGGGCTACGAGCAGTACTTC.

The chain is built from TRBV14 and TRBJ1-1, with a tentative D call TRBD1 (5 bases). Per germline, CDR1 SGHDN and CDR2 FVKESK. Trimming left V 2 bases short and J 4 bases short, with 11 bases between. The CDR3 length is 14 residues. The CDR3 bases are TGTGCCAGCAGCCAACTAGACAGTCTCACTGAAGCTTTCTTT. Encoded protein: CASSQLDSLTEAFF.

The chain joins TRBV27 to TRBJ2-7; tentative D call: TRBD1 (6 bases). V was clipped by 5 bases and J by 5 bases, with 16 bases between them. The CDR3 runs to 14 residues. The germline CDR1 and CDR2 sequences are MNHEY and SMNVEV (reference sequence). This CDR3 is CASSQTNRVHEQYF. CDR3 nucleotide sequence: TGTGCCAGCAGTCAAACGAACAGGGTCCACGAGCAGTACTTC.

The rearrangement uses TRBV5-4 and TRBJ1-3, with D tentatively TRBD1 (5 bases). V lost 0 bases to trimming and J lost 0 bases, with 13 bases between them. Germline V gene data show CDR1 as SGHNT and CDR2 as YYREEE (reference sequence). This CDR3 is 17 amino acids long. The CDR3 sequence is CASSLAAGTNSGNTIYF. The DNA for the CDR3 is TGTGCCAGCAGCTTGGCCGCAGGGACTAACTCTGGAAACACCATATATTTT.

This sequence joins TRBV6-2 or TRBV6-3 and TRBJ2-3; either TRBD1 or TRBD2 may fit D (6 bases each). The CDR3 loop spans 18 amino acids. In germline, CDR1 is MNHEY, CDR2 SVGEGT. Deletions cut 0 bases from V and 3 bases from J, with 19 bases between. The CDR3 region is CASSYSPWRGIFTDTQYF. For the CDR3, the DNA is TGTGCCAGCAGTTACTCCCCTTGGAGGGGGATTTTTACAGATACGCAGTATTTT.